These 13 T cell receptor beta chains were sequenced from one sample in a study of T cell repertoires in cytomegalovirus infection. Using its own MiXCR run on the reads, TCRdb lists one record per CDR3 protein. Of 450,000 to 550,000 distinct CDR3 sequences in the sample, 15% to 20% were seen once. Sequenced input: CD8+ T cells from PBMCs. These TCRs come from a human donor in good health (CMV status not recorded). Some clones in this sample may be carry-over from other donors' samples.

This clonotype was picked up a small number of times. The chain joins TRBV5-1 to TRBJ2-1, with TRBD2 identical over 9 bases. The germline gives CDR1 SGHRS, CDR2 YFSETQ. The CDR3 sequence is 14 residues long. The V and J ends lost 6 bases and 5 bases, in that order; junction bases with no gene match: 6. In nucleotides, the CDR3 is TGCGCCAGCATTGACGCGGGGGGGAACAATGAGCAGTTCTTC. Translating it yields CASIDAGGNNEQFF.

There are many counts of this clonotype. The chain employs TRBV23-1 and TRBJ1-5; possible D gene TRBD1, 5 bases. TRBV23-1 is flagged as an ORF with uncertain function. The CDR3 runs to 14 residues. The V end was cut by 4 bases, the J end by 2 bases, with 9 bases between. As DNA, the CDR3 is TGCGCCAGCAGTCTTCGGGGCCGCAATCAGCCCCAGCATTTT. This codes for CASSLRGRNQPQHF.

The chain links TRBV18 to TRBJ1-1; unclear D gene. CDR3 length: 11 residues. The germline V and J ends were trimmed by 2 bases and 11 bases, with 9 bases remaining between them. Germline V CDR1 and CDR2: KGHSH, LQKENI. The CDR3 region is CASSPKDLAFF. CDR3 bases: TGTGCCAGCTCACCAAAGGACCTGGCTTTCTTT.

This clonotype was found many times. The V and J genes are TRBV7-9 and TRBJ1-1; 8 positions agree with TRBD1. With V trimmed by 5 bases and J by 3 bases, 5 bases remained unmatched. The CDR3 consists of 14 residues. Germline lookup yields CDR1 SEHNR and CDR2 FQNEAQ (reference sequence). CDR3 protein: CASSPVTGDTEAFF. For the CDR3, the DNA is TGTGCCAGCAGCCCCGTGACAGGGGACACTGAAGCTTTCTTT.

This clonotype was seen many times. J is TRBJ2-5 and V is TRBV27; TRBD2 aligns across 7 bases. Germline assignment: CDR1 MNHEY and CDR2 SMNVEV (reference sequence). The CDR3 totals 17 residues. J gave up 2 bases and V 10 bases, and 19 bases lay outside the gene matches. The CDR3 DNA is TGTGCCACCAGAAGGGTGGGGAGGGGCCCTCATCAAGAGACCCAGTACTTC. Protein sequence: CATRRVGRGPHQETQYF.

The chain couples TRBV7-3 to TRBJ2-2; D possibly corresponds to TRBD1 (6 bases). V was trimmed by 5 bases and J by 7 bases, leaving 14 bases between them. From germline, CDR1 is SGHTA and CDR2 FQGTGA. The CDR3 is made up of 14 amino acids. CDR3 sequence: CASSRKRGYGELFF. In nucleotides, the CDR3 is TGTGCCAGCAGCCGGAAGAGGGGGTACGGGGAGCTGTTTTTT.

This clonotype showed up just a few times. The rearrangement links TRBV19 to TRBJ2-1; 11 nucleotides agree with TRBD1. CDR1 LNHDA and CDR2 SQIVND come from the germline V gene (reference sequence). V shed 7 bases, J shed 6 bases, and the junction held 8 bases outside the gene matches. There are 15 residues in the CDR3. The DNA for the CDR3 is TGTGCCAGTACTAAGGACAGGGGGCCTCCCAATGAGCAGTTCTTC. Its protein product is CASTKDRGPPNEQFF.

This clonotype was detected a few times. The V gene is TRBV11-1, the J gene TRBJ2-1; 7 bases agree with TRBD2. V was pared by 1 base and J by 6 bases, with 0 bases of the junction left unmatched. The CDR3 length is 13 residues. CDR1 is SGHAT, CDR2 FQDESV, per germline (reference sequence). The CDR3 DNA reads as TGTGCCAGCAGCTTAGGCGGGAGCAATGAGCAGTTCTTC. Translation: CASSLGGSNEQFF.

This clonotype was counted many times. For the CDR3, the DNA is TGTGCCAGCAGCCCTACTAGCGGGGGCTACACCGGGGAGCTGTTTTTT. Translation: CASSPTSGGYTGELFF. This chain links TRBV7-2 with TRBJ2-2, with 11 bases fitting TRBD2. The germline CDR1 and CDR2 sequences are SGHTA and FQGNSA. V shed 5 bases and J 3 bases; nucleotides not matched to a gene: 5. The CDR3 contains 16 residues.

This clonotype was seen many times. The chain couples TRBV4-1 to TRBJ1-4, with D possibly matching TRBD1 (6 bases). The CDR3 is 17 residues long. V lost 2 bases to trimming and J lost 0 bases, with 13 bases between them. CDR1 and CDR2 (germline): MGHRA, YSYEKL. The CDR3 region has the DNA TGCGCCAGCAGCCAAAATGACAGGTCAACAACTAATGAAAAACTGTTTTTT. Translation: CASSQNDRSTTNEKLFF.

On this clonotype: A much larger clonotype is one base distant, so this may be a read error. This chain joins TRBV12-3 or TRBV12-4 and TRBJ2-1; D possibly corresponds to TRBD1 (5 bases). V shed 4 bases and J shed 9 bases, with 10 bases lying between them. This CDR3 is 12 amino acids long. The CDR3 spells CASSSGCTEQFF. The CDR3 DNA is TGTGCCAGCAGTTCAGGGTGCACTGAGCAGTTCTTC.

This clonotype turned up a few times. V is TRBV7-8 and J is TRBJ1-4; 7 positions agree with TRBD1. V was clipped by 4 bases and J by 2 bases; unmatched bases: 4. Germline CDR1 is SGHVS and CDR2 is FQNEAQ. The CDR3 has 15 amino acids. The CDR3 is CASSSSGQTNEKLFF. The CDR3 DNA reads TGTGCCAGCAGCTCCTCGGGACAGACTAATGAAAAACTGTTTTTT.

This clonotype was seen repeatedly, ten times or more. The chain employs TRBV27 and TRBJ1-1; weak D call: TRBD1 (6 bases). The CDR3 covers 15 residues. Germline-derived CDR1 and CDR2 are MNHEY and SMNVEV (reference sequence). The germline V and J ends were trimmed by 8 bases and 3 bases, with 19 bases remaining between them. The DNA for the CDR3 is TGTGCCAGCCGAGGCGTCGGACAGTCGGACACTGAAGCTTTCTTT. It specifies CASRGVGQSDTEAFF.